This passage covers 17 T cell receptor beta chains from one sample sequenced in a study of a mutant IDH1 vaccine in newly diagnosed glioma. The table came from immunoSEQ multiplex PCR; TCRdb's copy has only in-frame clones and leaves some out. The sample yields about 32,000 clones, approximately 79% seen once. The time point here: week 35, safety follow-up. Doses consisted of 300 ug of mutant IDH1 20-mer peptide each, paired with topical imiquimod. No antigen has been assigned to these receptors. Here the sequenced sample was PBMCs, taken from a glioma patient whose treatment included an IDH1 peptide vaccine. The receptors were sampled from a woman under 40 with glioma. Some clones in this sample may be carry-over from other donors' samples.

CDR3 in DNA: TGTGCCAGCAGTGAAGCCAATCGGGCAGGGTGGTATAGCAATCAGCCCCAGCATTTT. Encoded protein: CASSEANRAGWYSNQPQHF. The rearrangement uses TRBV2 and TRBJ1-5; the D gene is possibly TRBD1 (5 bases). Germline V lookup: CDR1 SNHLY, CDR2 FYNNEI. The V gene lost 0 bases and the J gene lost 0 bases, with 18 bases spanning the gap. The CDR3 extends over 19 amino acids.

Written as DNA, the CDR3 is TGTGCCAGCAGCTTGGACCGCGGGAGGGCCGGGAATGAGCAGTTCTTC. It is translated as CASSLDRGRAGNEQFF. The V call is TRBV5-8, the J call TRBJ2-1, with 9 nucleotides matching TRBD2. Trimming took 0 bases from V and 7 from J; bases not matched to a gene: 8. The length of the CDR3 is 16 residues. Germline V gene lookup returns CDR1 SGHTS and CDR2 YDEGEE.

The chain couples TRBV7-9 to TRBJ2-3; no reliable D call. This CDR3 contains 13 residues. The V end was cut by 6 bases, the J end by 6 bases, with 13 bases between. Germline values: CDR1 SEHNR, CDR2 FQNEAQ (reference sequence). The CDR3 spells CASRPGDGDTQYF. CDR3 DNA: TGTGCCAGCAGACCTGGCGACGGGGATACGCAGTATTTT.

This rearrangement joins TRBV7-2 to TRBJ1-3; D is possibly TRBD1 (6 bases). Germline V gene data show CDR1 as SGHTA and CDR2 as FQGNSA. The CDR3 has 15 residues. Trimming removed 1 base at V and 2 bases at J, with 9 bases between. The CDR3 sequence is CASSLVTGTGNTIYF. In DNA form, the CDR3 reads TGTGCCAGCAGCTTAGTCACAGGGACTGGAAACACCATATATTTT.

The V gene is TRBV6-1, the J gene TRBJ2-2; D may be TRBD2 (6 bases). With 11 bases removed from V and 3 bases from J, the gap between germline ends came to 16 bases. The V gene's germline CDR1 is MNHNS and CDR2 SASEGT. The CDR3 spans 14 residues. CDR3 nucleotide sequence: TGTGCCGGGGACCCAGGGAGGTACACCGGGGAGCTGTTTTTT. Residues: CAGDPGRYTGELFF.

The V gene is TRBV29-1, the J gene TRBJ2-1, with a weak D call TRBD1 (6 bases). The CDR3 is made up of 14 amino acids. Trimming stripped 3 bases from V and 3 bases from J, with 12 bases between. Germline V CDR1 and CDR2: SQVTM, ANQGSEA. In nucleotides, the CDR3 is TGCAGCGTTGAGGGGCAGGGGTACTACAATGAGCAGTTCTTC. It specifies CSVEGQGYYNEQFF.

The chain links TRBV10-2 to TRBJ2-3; a weak D match, TRBD2 (6 bases). The CDR3 sequence is 14 residues long. Germline CDR1 and CDR2: WSHSY and SAAADI. Trimming took 2 bases from V and 3 from J, leaving 9 bases between them. CDR3 region: CASSERGRTDTQYF. The CDR3 nucleotides read TGCGCCAGCAGTGAGCGGGGGAGAACAGATACGCAGTATTTT.

The chain combines TRBV6-1 with TRBJ1-4, with a possible D match to TRBD1 (5 bases). V lost 5 bases and J lost 1, with 11 bases in between. This CDR3 region has 15 residues. The germline CDR1 and CDR2 sequences are MNHNS and SASEGT. The CDR3 spells CASSPWGGTNEKLFF. CDR3 nucleotides: TGTGCCAGCAGTCCCTGGGGGGGAACTAATGAAAAACTGTTTTTT.

The table lists this clone with a few counts. CDR3 loop: CASSIGTGSQPQHF. The CDR3 DNA reads TGTGCCAGCAGCATAGGGACAGGGAGTCAGCCCCAGCATTTT. The chain links TRBV5-6 to TRBJ1-5, with TRBD1 matching 9 bases. This CDR3 region has 14 residues. Per the germline V gene, CDR1 is SGHDT and CDR2 is YYEEEE. Trimming at V came to 4 bases and at J to 6 bases, leaving 5 bases not matched to a gene.

Only one count was recorded for this clone. The chain carries TRBV19 and TRBJ2-5, with D possibly being TRBD1 (6 bases). The CDR3 is 13 amino acids. V was clipped by 5 bases and J by 1 base, with 8 bases between them. CDR1 LNHDA and CDR2 SQIVND come from the germline V gene (reference sequence). The CDR3 reads CASSRTVQETQYF. The CDR3 DNA reads TGTGCCAGTAGTCGGACAGTCCAAGAGACCCAGTACTTC.

This chain links TRBV7-9 with TRBJ1-6; 9 positions agree with TRBD1. V lost 5 bases, J lost 7 bases, and 6 bases stayed unmatched. Germline-derived CDR1 and CDR2 are SEHNR and FQNEAQ (reference sequence). This CDR3 contains 15 residues. The CDR3 DNA follows: TGTGCCAGCAGCCCAGACAGGGGGGGCAATTCACCCCTCCACTTT. Translated: CASSPDRGGNSPLHF. Supplemented by reference TRBV7-9 and TRBJ1-6, the full variable domain reads DTGVSQNPRHKITKRGQNVTFRCDPISEHNRLYWYRQTLGQGPEFLTYFQNEAQLEKSRLLSDRFSAERPKGSFSTLEIQRTEQGDSAMYLCASSPDRGGNSPLHFGNGTRLTVT.

This chain joins TRBV30 and TRBJ1-2; D uncertain. The V end lost 0 bases, the J end lost 3 bases, and 8 bases lay between the germline ends. The V gene's germline CDR1 is GTSNPN and CDR2 SVGIG (reference sequence). CDR3 length: 13 residues. As DNA, the CDR3 is TGTGCCTGGAGTGTAGTATGGGACTATGGCTACACCTTC. Translation: CAWSVVWDYGYTF.

V usage is TRBV6-1 and J usage is TRBJ2-7; TRBD2 aligns across 7 bases. The CDR3 has 14 amino acids. V shed 8 bases, J shed 4 bases, and the junction held 11 bases outside the gene matches. In germline, CDR1 is MNHNS, CDR2 SASEGT. The CDR3 region is CASLPRGGAYEQYF. Here the CDR3 DNA reads TGTGCCAGCCTCCCCCGGGGAGGGGCTTACGAGCAGTACTTC.

This clone was counted a few times. This chain uses TRBV6-4 with TRBJ2-1, with no clear D. V lost 10 bases and J 8 bases, leaving 12 bases between the germline ends. The CDR3 is 11 amino acids. Germline V CDR1 and CDR2: MRHNA, SNTAGT. The CDR3 DNA is TGTGCCACCGGAACCCCCCATGAGCAGTTCTTC. This sequence encodes CATGTPHEQFF.

The rearrangement uses TRBV19 and TRBJ1-5, with D perhaps TRBD1 (6 bases). V was shortened by 4 bases and J by 5 bases, with 12 bases between the two germline ends. Germline V gene sequence: CDR1 LNHDA, CDR2 SQIVND (reference sequence). The CDR3 has 14 residues. CDR3 sequence reads: CASSRLGGYQPQHF. CDR3 sequence (DNA): TGTGCCAGTAGTAGGTTAGGGGGGTATCAGCCCCAGCATTTT.

The V call is TRBV29-1, the J call TRBJ2-7; 7 positions agree with TRBD1. This CDR3 comprises 15 residues. Germline V gene data show CDR1 as SQVTM and CDR2 as ANQGSEA. The V gene end was trimmed by 0 bases and the J gene end by 0 bases; junction bases not matched to a gene: 5. DNA for the CDR3: TGCAGCGTTGAAGACTCTGGGACAGACTCCTACGAGCAGTACTTC. Residues: CSVEDSGTDSYEQYF.

This clone occurred a few times. The junction does not match germline at one end; this may be a read error. The V gene is TRBV7-7, the J gene TRBJ1-1, with a tentative D call TRBD1 (6 bases). CDR3 length: 13 residues. Germline V gene data show CDR1 as SSHAT and CDR2 as FNYEAQ (reference sequence). CDR3 amino acids: CASSRTENTEAFF. CDR3 nucleotides: TGTGCTAGCAGCCGGACAGAAAACACTGAAGCTTTCTTT.